This T cell receptor (beta chain) was recovered during a study of T cells in Graves' hyperthyroidism and ophthalmopathy. General observations from the study: The model forecast ophthalmopathy, anticipating it by a median about 6.5 months before onset.

Aged 18 to 65, the patients had hyperthyroidism that was newly diagnosed and had lasted under 2 months. Diagnosis rested on symptoms, serum thyroxine and TRAb, thyroid ultrasound, and orbital computed tomography. What was amplified from RNA transcripts were TCR beta CDR3 regions. HTBI primers were the set used in a first-round RT-PCR of the TCR CDR3. In TCRdb, the multiplex PCR reads were re-called with MiXCR into one record per CDR3 protein. Of about 720,000 distinct CDR3 sequences in the sample, about 17% were seen once. The CDR3 covers 11 residues. Germline CDR1 SGHTA, CDR2 FQGTGA. Trimming shortened V by 3 bases and J by 15 bases, and 12 bases separated the two germline ends. Of note for this clonotype: Its antigen is currently unknown.

Input material: blood. The V call is TRBV7-3, the J call TRBJ2-1; weak D call: TRBD2 (5 bases). The TCR originated in a woman aged 45-65 years with Graves' hyperthyroidism that later progressed to Graves' ophthalmopathy. The CDR3 nucleotides read TGTGCCAGCAGCTTCTTCGGGAATCGGTTCTTC. Translated, it gives CASSFFGNRFF.